This entry features one T cell receptor (beta chain) sequence. Its cognate antigen has yet to be identified. The sample holds no much larger clone one base away, and base qualities are not on file. According to the study, the label for this sample's treatment or condition signals: 10-day PBMC culture with coronavirus spike peptide pools or control peptides (ViraFEST assay). The ViraFEST assay, used in the study, expanded antigen-specific T cells with peptide pools and then identified the expanded clonotypes through TCR sequencing. The convalescent patients' positive SARS-CoV-2 PCR tests were from March to December 2020, which was before the Alpha, Beta and Delta variants emerged in the United States. Each well held roughly 2.2 million PBMCs cultured in IMDM containing approximately 5% human AB serum and approximately 9.8 IU/ml IL-2, with 8.5 to 10 ug/ml peptide pools added. Half of the culture medium was replaced with fresh IL-2-containing medium on days 3 and 7. CD4+ T cells were isolated after approximately eleven days of culture through negative selection using the EasySep CD4+ T cell isolation kit. PBMCs were separated from whole blood using Ficoll-Paque Plus gradient centrifugation and then either used fresh or cryopreserved at -140C. In general, triplicate wells were set up for every culture condition.

Library preparation was by PCR. DNA from cultured CD4+ T cells was subjected to TCR sequencing with the Oncomine TCR Beta short-read assay at the Johns Hopkins FTIC core. The QIAamp micro DNA kit was used to extract genomic DNA from the cultured CD4+ T cells. Oncomine TCR Beta libraries made from cultured CD4+ T cells were pooled using unique dual indexes and sequenced on an Illumina iSeq 100. The authors processed their data as follows. Non-productive sequences were filtered out, and CDR3s that did not start with C, did not end with F or W, or were shorter than 7 amino acids were discarded. The MANAFEST web application was used to identify antigen-specific clonotypes by comparing peptide-stimulated wells against reference wells and other culture wells. For a clone to be called positive, the clone needed an FDR below 0.05, an odds ratio above 5, and a productive frequency above 0.1% in at least two of three replicate wells. A clonotype counted as cross-reactive if it showed significant expansion both in the SARS-CoV-2 spike wells and in at least one common cold coronavirus spike condition. Similarity between CDR3 sequences was evaluated in R version 3.6.1 using Levenshtein distances (stringdist) and unrooted phylogenetic trees (ape). Using fastp at Q25 and MiXCR, TCRdb reprocessed the public reads and kept productive beta chains. Every entry covers one CDR3 protein and lists the most common genes and DNA from its rows. V and J calls and clone size were set by TCRdb, not the authors. The sample records 15,000 to 20,000 distinct CDR3 sequences, more than 45% of which are singletons. Approximately 5% of the sample is in the top ten clones.

CDR1 and CDR2 were assigned from the germline V gene as SGHTA and FQGNSA. The CDR3 runs 13 amino acids, cysteine and phenylalanine included. Just CDR3 DNA is preserved here, 39 bases in frame from base 1. V and J are truncated by 2 bases and 6 bases respectively, leaving an intervening sequence of 11 bases. The data derive from a study of vaccination and CD4 T cells after COVID-19 (dated 2022 in TCRdb). Concerning the study at large: Convalescent patients had a positive SARS-CoV-2 result on nasal swab PCR, and of these patients, nine had mild disease and one had severe disease. Post-COVID blood samples were collected from convalescent patients a median of around 96 days after diagnosis, with a range of about 35 to 161 days. Post-vaccine blood samples were obtained a median of around 67 days after the second vaccine dose, with a range of about 13 to 250 days. Control cultures received a CEFX viral epitope pool as the positive control, an HIV-1 Nef peptide pool as the negative control, or no peptide. The spike-specific CD4+ TCR repertoire was compared before and after mRNA vaccination in over 9 COVID-19 convalescent patients and a few infection-naive healthy vaccine recipients. For stimulating the cultures, overlapping spike peptide pools were used, derived from SARS-CoV-2 as well as from the common cold coronaviruses HCoV-NL63, HCoV-OC43 and HCoV-229E. Participants received two doses of either the Pfizer-BioNTech BNT162b2 vaccine (n=8) or the Moderna mRNA-1273 vaccine (n=2). The convalescent cohort included six males and four females, with two Hispanic individuals, seven Caucasians, two Asians and one multiracial person. On the study overall, not on this receptor specifically: In convalescent patients, a median around 90% of post-vaccine SARS-CoV-2-reactive clones were detected only after vaccination, suggesting vaccine-specific priming. Although the median number of SARS-CoV-2-reactive clonotypes went up from fewer than 25 after infection to some 37 after vaccination, the increase was not significant. Only a relatively small number of convalescent patients were included in the study, and early timepoints following natural infection were not analyzed. Of the vaccine-specific clones in convalescent patients, 304 of 307, or nearly all, reacted only to SARS-CoV-2 spike and did not cross-react with common cold coronaviruses.

The source material was CD4+ T cells from blood, cultured in vitro, sampled before SARS-CoV-2 vaccination. The sequence is built from TRBV7-2 and TRBJ2-7, with TRBD2 as a weak D call on 6 bases. The TCR was taken from a human donor who had recovered from COVID-19. For the CDR3, the sequence is CASSLTAAGEQYF. The DNA sequence is as follows: TGTGCCAGCAGCTTAACAGCAGCGGGCGAGCAGTACTTC.